Shown below are 10 T cell receptor beta chains from a single sample sequenced in a study of cytomegalovirus exposure and HLA in healthy donors. The study ran its PCR with 60 Vbeta and 13 Jbeta primers. Libraries were prepared by immunoSEQ multiplex PCR; TCRdb keeps only in-frame clonotypes and omits some of them. This repertoire shows under 150,000 clones, around 73% found once; its top ten account for about 3%. Material: PBMCs. Source of these receptors: a human donor in good health.

In this sample, this clone turned up once. J is TRBJ2-5 and V is TRBV29-1; D uncertain. CDR3 length: 12 residues. V was trimmed by 5 bases and J by 4 bases, leaving 11 bases between them. CDR1 is SQVTM, CDR2 ANQGSEA, per germline. CDR3 DNA sequence: TGCAGCGTTTGGTCCGGCGGAGAGACCCAGTACTTC. Translated, it gives CSVWSGGETQYF. The variable domain in full, with the rest retrieved from reference TRBV29-1 and TRBJ2-5, is SAVISQKPSRDICQRGTSLTIQCQVDSQVTMMFWYRQQPGQSLTLIATANQGSEATYESGFVIDKFPISRPNLTFSTLTVSNMSPEDSSIYLCSVWSGGETQYFGPGTRLLVL.

The rearrangement joins TRBV28 to TRBJ1-2; D gene uncertain. The CDR3 runs 14 residues. Germline V lookup: CDR1 MDHEN, CDR2 SYDVKM. The germline V and J ends were trimmed by 7 bases and 0 bases, with 12 bases remaining between them. CDR3 nucleotide sequence: TGTGCCAGCACCCTGGGGAGAGCTAACTATGGCTACACCTTC. Residues: CASTLGRANYGYTF.

This clone was seen more than once but under ten times. The J gene is TRBJ1-6, the V gene TRBV4-2; D is unclear. The V gene lost 1 base and the J gene lost 5 bases, with 15 bases spanning the gap. This CDR3 has 17 amino acids. Germline V CDR1 and CDR2: LGHNA, YNFKEQ. The CDR3 protein is CASSQGNRLGHNSPLHF. The CDR3 nucleotides read TGTGCCAGCAGCCAAGGGAACCGCCTGGGCCATAATTCACCCCTCCACTTT.

The chain links TRBV6-1 to TRBJ1-4; TRBD1 is a possible D gene (5 bases). The CDR3 is made up of 13 amino acids. V was trimmed by 7 bases and J by 8 bases, leaving 14 bases between them. Germline V CDR1 and CDR2: MNHNS, SASEGT. The DNA of the CDR3 is TGTGCCAGCACGGGGGAGGTAGGGGAAAAACTGTTTTTT. Its translation is CASTGEVGEKLFF.

This chain links TRBV2 with TRBJ2-7; D possibly corresponds to TRBD1 (6 bases). The V end was cut by 5 bases, the J end by 6 bases, with 20 bases between. CDR1 is SNHLY and CDR2 is FYNNEI in the germline V gene. The CDR3 is made up of 15 amino acids. CDR3 in amino acids: CASSSTGLASGEQYF. Written as DNA, the CDR3 is TGTGCCAGCAGTTCTACAGGGCTGGCCTCCGGCGAGCAGTACTTC. Variable domain in full (rest from reference TRBV2 and TRBJ2-7): EPEVTQTPSHQVTQMGQEVILRCVPISNHLYFYWYRQILGQKVEFLVSFYNNEISEKSEIFDDQFSVERPDGSNFTLKIRSTKLEDSAMYFCASSSTGLASGEQYFGPGTRLTVT.

About this clone: Germline and junction disagree at one end, which may indicate a read error. The chain combines TRBV19 with TRBJ1-3; TRBD1 matches 8 bases. Germline CDR1 reads LNHDA; CDR2 reads SQIVND (reference sequence). The CDR3 totals 16 residues. The CDR3 nucleotides are TGTGTCAGTAGTAGGCCGACAGGGGCAACTGGAAACACCATATATTTT. Its translation is CVSSRPTGATGNTIYF.

The V call is TRBV5-1, the J call TRBJ1-3; D possibly corresponds to TRBD1 (6 bases). Germline lookup yields CDR1 SGHRS and CDR2 YFSETQ. The CDR3 is 17 residues long. V was cut by 4 bases and J by 4 bases, with 21 bases left in between. CDR3 nucleotide sequence: TGCGCCAGCAGCCCAGGCCGACAGGCTCGTGGAGGAAACACCATATATTTT. Its protein is CASSPGRQARGGNTIYF.

The rearrangement links TRBV6-4 to TRBJ2-3, with D maybe TRBD2 (6 bases). V gave up 2 bases and J gave up 5 bases, with 11 bases separating them. This CDR3 is built from 14 residues. Germline V gives CDR1 MRHNA, CDR2 SNTAGT. CDR3 sequence (DNA): TGTGCCAGCAGTGACGCCGGGAGAGTAGATACGCAGTATTTT. It specifies CASSDAGRVDTQYF.

V gene TRBV25-1 combines with J gene TRBJ1-6; TRBD1 agrees at 7 bases. Germline-derived CDR1 and CDR2 are MGHDK and SYGVNS. Germline trimming cut 8 bases from V and 5 bases from J; bases unmatched to any gene: 12. The CDR3 loop spans 16 amino acids. CDR3 loop: CASSPMRQGDNSPLHF. The DNA for the CDR3 is TGTGCCAGCTCCCCTATGAGACAGGGTGATAATTCACCCCTCCACTTT. Combining the CDR3 with reference TRBV25-1 and TRBJ1-6 gives the whole variable domain EADIYQTPRYLVIGTGKKITLECSQTMGHDKMYWYQQDPGMELHLIHYSYGVNSTEKGDLSSESTVSRIRTEHFPLTLESARPSHTSQYLCASSPMRQGDNSPLHFGNGTRLTVT.

The chain is built from TRBV5-4 and TRBJ2-1; 11 nucleotides line up with TRBD2. Germline-derived CDR1 and CDR2 are SGHNT and YYREEE (reference sequence). The ends lost 8 bases at V and 5 bases at J; junction bases unmatched: 12. The CDR3 runs 16 residues. In DNA, the CDR3 is TGTGCCAGTAACACGAAAGGGACTAGCGGACACAATGAGCAGTTCTTC. Its protein is CASNTKGTSGHNEQFF.